Detailed here is one TCR beta chain. The data derive from a study of blood T cell repertoires in COVID-19. Germline values: CDR1 SGHAT, CDR2 FQNNGV. The CDR3 loop spans 15 amino acids. Trimming took off 5 bases at V and 7 bases at J, with 17 bases between the two ends. Residents of about two dozen US areas, aged roughly 18 to 89 years, made up the participants. Produced via immunoSEQ multiplex PCR; TCRdb's table is partial and in-frame only. The sample shows 120,000 to 150,000 clones, 87% of them seen only once. The gene calls are TRBV11-2 and TRBJ1-4; D is possibly TRBD1 (6 bases). The sequenced material came from PBMCs or T cells enriched from blood (not recorded which). This sequence was found in a woman in her forties who had been exposed to COVID-19. The CDR3 spells CASSHSRGLSEKLFF. Here the CDR3 DNA reads TGTGCCAGCAGCCATAGCAGGGGCCTTAGTGAAAAACTGTTTTTT.